The clone carrying this TCR beta chain was counted ten times or more. Its antigen is not identified. The data were obtained in a study of molecular identifiers for immune sequencing clone quantification. Findings and caveats of the study: Naive cells had under 1% of molecules in clones above 20 RNA copies, effectors over 99%.

Trimming removed 7 bases at V and 2 bases at J, with 19 bases between. CDR3 size: 16 residues. Per germline, CDR1 MDHEN and CDR2 SYDVKM. In preparing bulk TCR libraries, previously described methods and listed TCR primers were used. MiXCR, applied by TCRdb to the PCR reads, yields one record per CDR3 protein. The profile covers about 640,000 distinct CDR3 sequences, with nearly 20% appearing a single time and 0.85% taken by the ten largest. The TCR was taken from a human donor in good health. Some libraries in this study had Jurkat cell RNA spiked in. The specimen sequenced was naive CD8+ T cells from blood, with Jurkat cell RNA spiked in. The subset is: FACS-sorted CD8+CD4-CCR7+CD45RA+ naive T cells. V usage is TRBV28 and J usage is TRBJ2-3; TRBD2 might be the D (7 bases). Written as DNA, the CDR3 is TGTGCCAGCACCCAGGGGTCTAGCGGATTCACAGATACGCAGTATTTT. It translates to CASTQGSSGFTDTQYF.